This T cell receptor (beta chain) was identified in a study of CD4 T cells in lung cancer (dated by TCRdb to about 2019). Background for the entire study: To find responses to candidate mutation-encoded neoepitopes, the study screened blood T cells from NSCLC patients and isolated neoantigen-specific CD4+ T-cell clones and TCRs. Before blood donation, patients had received treatments including platinum chemotherapy, and some received nivolumab or pembrolizumab. Tumor and non-adjacent lung tissue were obtained from four patients undergoing curative-intent resections for stage I-III non-small cell lung cancer. Lung adenocarcinoma or squamous cell carcinoma was present in the resected patients, who were aged 60 to 69 at blood donation and were mostly former smokers. Deep sequencing of TCRB was used to follow the frequency of neoantigen-specific clonotypes in tumor resections, non-adjacent lung and cultured T-cell products.

Non-adjacent lung tissue was collected from the same resection as far from the malignant lesion as possible, at a distance of at least 3 cm. V is shortened by 5 bases, J by 1 base, and the region joining them spans 12 bases. From the cysteine through the phenylalanine, the CDR3 covers 15 amino acids. Of the read, only the CDR3 DNA is kept; its 45 bases are in frame from base 1. CDR1 and CDR2 (SGHRS, YFSETQ) derive from the germline V gene. Comment on this clone: Its antigen is still unknown. No much larger clone exists at a distance of one base, and base qualities are not known.

Results the study describes overall, beyond this receptor: Some responses derived from blood might reflect in vitro priming of naive T cells or cross-reactivity instead of memory responses to the cancer.

Library preparation used the immunoSEQ multiplex PCR assay. DNA was isolated using Qiagen DNeasy or QIAamp micro DNA kits, and TCRB was sequenced using the Adaptive Biotechnology human TCRB sequencing kit. Sequencing of TCRB libraries was performed on an Illumina MiSeq. Per the source publication's procedure: TCRB sequence data were analyzed with the kit provider's software, and tumor enrichment of clonotype templates was tested with Fisher's exact test. Sourced from immuneACCESS, this table was stored by TCRdb with only in-frame sequences that have V and J called. A share of the clones is absent; for the studies checked, an unresolved V gene accounts for under half, and the remainder has no known explanation. V, J and clone size reflect that table, while D and trimming were determined from the DNA. The sample data list around 11,000 clones, and around 66% of these were observed just once. Approximately 15% of the sample rests with the top ten.

Sequencing was done on a sample of normal lung tissue taken away from the tumor. The sequence came from a man aged 60 to 75 with non-small cell lung cancer. The receptor chain draws on TRBV5-1 and TRBJ2-2; the best D guess is TRBD2, with 6 bases matching. For the CDR3, the sequence is CASSARGRNTGELFF. The base sequence is TGCGCCAGCAGTGCTCGGGGGAGGAACACCGGGGAGCTGTTTTTT. The variable domain in full, with residues beyond the CDR3 obtained from the reference TRBV5-1 and TRBJ2-2 genes, is KAGVTQTPRYLIKTRGQQVTLSCSPISGHRSVSWYQQTPGQGLQFLFEYFSETQRNKGNFPGRFSGRQFSNSRSEMNVSTLELGDSALYLCASSARGRNTGELFFGEGSRLTVL.